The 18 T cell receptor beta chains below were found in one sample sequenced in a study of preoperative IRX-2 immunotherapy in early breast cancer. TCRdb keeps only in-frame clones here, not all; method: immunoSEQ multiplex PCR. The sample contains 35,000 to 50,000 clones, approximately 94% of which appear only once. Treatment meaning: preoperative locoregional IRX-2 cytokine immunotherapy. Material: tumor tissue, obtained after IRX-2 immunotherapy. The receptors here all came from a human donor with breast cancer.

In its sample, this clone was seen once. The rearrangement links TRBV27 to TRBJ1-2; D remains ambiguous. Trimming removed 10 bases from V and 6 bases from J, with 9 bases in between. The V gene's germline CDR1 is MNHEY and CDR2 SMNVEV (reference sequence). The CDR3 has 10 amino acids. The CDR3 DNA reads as TGTGCCACCTTATCACATGGCTACACCTTC. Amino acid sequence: CATLSHGYTF.

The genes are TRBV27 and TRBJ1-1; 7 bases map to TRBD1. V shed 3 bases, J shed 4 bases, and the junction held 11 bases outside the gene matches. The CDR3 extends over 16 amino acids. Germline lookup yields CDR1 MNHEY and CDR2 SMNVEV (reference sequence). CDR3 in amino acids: CASSFDHRGQSTEAFF. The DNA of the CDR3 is TGTGCCAGCAGTTTCGATCACAGGGGACAGAGCACTGAAGCTTTCTTT.

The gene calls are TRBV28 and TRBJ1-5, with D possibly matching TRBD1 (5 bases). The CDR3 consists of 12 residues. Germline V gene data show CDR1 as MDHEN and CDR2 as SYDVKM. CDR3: CGGGTSNQPQHF. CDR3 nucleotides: TGTGGGGGGGGGACGAGCAATCAGCCCCAGCATTTT.

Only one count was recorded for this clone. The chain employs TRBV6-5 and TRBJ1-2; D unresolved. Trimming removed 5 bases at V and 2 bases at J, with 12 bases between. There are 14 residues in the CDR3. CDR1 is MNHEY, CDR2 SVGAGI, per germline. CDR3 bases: TGTGCCAGCAGTCAGCTGAGGATCAACTATGGCTACACCTTC. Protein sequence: CASSQLRINYGYTF.

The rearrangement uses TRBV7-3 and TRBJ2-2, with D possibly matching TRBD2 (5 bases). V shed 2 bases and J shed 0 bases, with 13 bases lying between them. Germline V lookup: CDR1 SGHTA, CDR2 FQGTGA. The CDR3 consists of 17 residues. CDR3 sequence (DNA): TGTGCCAGCAGCTTACTCGGAAGAGGGCCGAACACCGGGGAGCTGTTTTTT. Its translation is CASSLLGRGPNTGELFF.

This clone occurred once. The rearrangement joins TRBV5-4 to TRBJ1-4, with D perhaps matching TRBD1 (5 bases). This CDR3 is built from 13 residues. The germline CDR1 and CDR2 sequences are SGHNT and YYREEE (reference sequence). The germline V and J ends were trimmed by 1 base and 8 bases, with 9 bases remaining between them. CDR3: CASSLMAGEKLFF. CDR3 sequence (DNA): TGTGCCAGCAGCTTGATGGCAGGGGAAAAACTGTTTTTT.

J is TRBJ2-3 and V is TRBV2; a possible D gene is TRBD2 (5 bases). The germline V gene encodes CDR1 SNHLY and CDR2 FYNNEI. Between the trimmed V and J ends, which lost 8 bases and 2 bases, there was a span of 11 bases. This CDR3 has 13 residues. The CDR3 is CASQDGNTDTQYF. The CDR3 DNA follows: TGTGCCAGCCAGGACGGGAACACAGATACGCAGTATTTT.

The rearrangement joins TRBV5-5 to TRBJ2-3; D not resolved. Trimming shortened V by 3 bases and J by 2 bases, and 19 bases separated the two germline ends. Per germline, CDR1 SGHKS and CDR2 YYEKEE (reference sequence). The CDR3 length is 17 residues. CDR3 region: CASSSSTRNLHTDTQYF. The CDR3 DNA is TGTGCCAGCAGCTCCTCAACAAGGAATCTACACACAGATACGCAGTATTTT.

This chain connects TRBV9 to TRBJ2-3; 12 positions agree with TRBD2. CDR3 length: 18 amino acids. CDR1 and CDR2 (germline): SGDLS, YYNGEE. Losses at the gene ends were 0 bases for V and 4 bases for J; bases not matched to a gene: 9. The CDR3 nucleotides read TGTGCCAGCAGCGTAGCTTATACTAGCGGGGGGTCTCCAGATACGCAGTATTTT. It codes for CASSVAYTSGGSPDTQYF.

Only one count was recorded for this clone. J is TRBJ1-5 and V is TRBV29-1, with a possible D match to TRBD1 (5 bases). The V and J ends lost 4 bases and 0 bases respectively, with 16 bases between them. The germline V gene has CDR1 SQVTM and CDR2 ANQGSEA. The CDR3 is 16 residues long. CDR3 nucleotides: TGCAGCGTTGTAGAGGTCGAAGGGGATAGCAATCAGCCCCAGCATTTT. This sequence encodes CSVVEVEGDSNQPQHF.

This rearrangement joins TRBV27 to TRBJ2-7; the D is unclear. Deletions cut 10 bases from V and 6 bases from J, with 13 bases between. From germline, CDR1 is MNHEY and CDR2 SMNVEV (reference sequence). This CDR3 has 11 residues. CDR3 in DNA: TGTGCCACCCAAGAGAGTACCGAGCAGTACTTC. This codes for CATQESTEQYF.

For the CDR3, the DNA is TGTGCCAGCAGTTTTGCCGGGACAGGGGGGAGCTACGAGCAGTACTTC. It yields the protein CASSFAGTGGSYEQYF. This chain uses TRBV28 with TRBJ2-7, with 11 positions matching TRBD1. The germline V gene has CDR1 MDHEN and CDR2 SYDVKM. Unmatched junction bases numbered 7, after V lost 3 bases and J lost 3 bases. This CDR3 is built from 16 residues. Combining the CDR3 with reference TRBV28 and TRBJ2-7 gives the whole variable domain DVKVTQSSRYLVKRTGEKVFLECVQDMDHENMFWYRQDPGLGLRLIYFSYDVKMKEKGDIPEGYSVSREKKERFSLILESASTNQTSMYLCASSFAGTGGSYEQYFGPGTRLTVT.

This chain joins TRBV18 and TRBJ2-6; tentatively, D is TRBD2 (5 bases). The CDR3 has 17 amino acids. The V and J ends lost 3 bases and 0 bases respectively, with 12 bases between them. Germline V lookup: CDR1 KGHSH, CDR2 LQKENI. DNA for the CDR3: TGTGCCAGCTCACCCTTCGAGGCGGGCTCTGGGGCCAACGTCCTGACTTTC. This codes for CASSPFEAGSGANVLTF.

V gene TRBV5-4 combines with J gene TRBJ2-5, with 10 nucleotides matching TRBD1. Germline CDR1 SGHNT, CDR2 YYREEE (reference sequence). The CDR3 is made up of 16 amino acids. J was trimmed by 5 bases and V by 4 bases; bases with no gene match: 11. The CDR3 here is CASSNPRQGARETQYF. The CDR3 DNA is TGTGCCAGCAGCAACCCGCGACAGGGGGCGAGGGAGACCCAGTACTTC.

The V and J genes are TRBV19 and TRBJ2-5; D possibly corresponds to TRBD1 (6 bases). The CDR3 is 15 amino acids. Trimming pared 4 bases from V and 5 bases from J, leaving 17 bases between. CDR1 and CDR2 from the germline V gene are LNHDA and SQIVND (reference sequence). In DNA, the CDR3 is TGTGCCAGTAGTACCCACAGGGCCTGGAGCGAGACCCAGTACTTC. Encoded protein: CASSTHRAWSETQYF.

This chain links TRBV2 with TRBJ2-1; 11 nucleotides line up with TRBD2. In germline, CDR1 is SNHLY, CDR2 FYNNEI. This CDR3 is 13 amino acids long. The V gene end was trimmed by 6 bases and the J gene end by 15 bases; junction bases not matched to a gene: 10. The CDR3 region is CASRVAGGLEWFF. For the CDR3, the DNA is TGTGCCAGCAGGGTAGCGGGAGGGCTCGAGTGGTTCTTC.

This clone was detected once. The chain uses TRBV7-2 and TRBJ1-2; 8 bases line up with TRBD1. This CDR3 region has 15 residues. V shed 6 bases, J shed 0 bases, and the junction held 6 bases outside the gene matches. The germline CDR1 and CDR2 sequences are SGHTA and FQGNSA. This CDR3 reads CASRGQVRANYGYTF. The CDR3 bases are TGTGCCAGCAGGGGACAGGTACGGGCTAACTATGGCTACACCTTC.

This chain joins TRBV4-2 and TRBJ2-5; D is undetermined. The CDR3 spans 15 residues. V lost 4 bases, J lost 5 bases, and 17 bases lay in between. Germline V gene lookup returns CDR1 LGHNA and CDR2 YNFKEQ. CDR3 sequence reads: CASSPEGFQVETQYF. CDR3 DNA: TGTGCCAGCAGCCCGGAAGGCTTCCAGGTGGAGACCCAGTACTTC.